This is a list of T cell receptor beta chains from one sample in a study of T-cell memory formation after mild COVID-19. Using its own MiXCR run on the 5' RACE reads, TCRdb lists one record per CDR3 protein. Of a few hundred thousand distinct CDR3 sequences listed, 20% to 25% were seen once; the top ten hold around 9%. Sequenced: PBMCs or a T cell subset sorted from them (not recorded which). The receptors originated from an adult woman who had mild COVID-19 (a few samples of this study predate the infection). Cell type and time point are not known. Both conserved end residues are part of each CDR3. The D gene is left open where the match is weak. Expanded clones get a size class; other rows say once, few or many, or leave the size out.

TRBV11-2	NA	TRBJ1-2	once	CASSLEGSANYGYTF	TGTGCCAGCAGCTTAGAAGGGTCCGCTAACTATGGCTACACCTTC
TRBV6-6	TRBD1	TRBJ1-2	NA	CASSFLSGTGVYGYTF	TGTGCCAGCAGTTTCCTATCCGGGACAGGGGTCTATGGCTACACCTTC
TRBV7-6	TRBD1	TRBJ2-5	few	CASSSPGQLETQYF	TGTGCCAGCAGCTCCCCGGGACAGTTAGAGACCCAGTACTTC
TRBV3-1	TRBD2	TRBJ2-7	few	CASSQGDYSYEQYF	TGTGCCAGCAGCCAGGGGGACTACAGTTACGAGCAGTACTTC
TRBV24-1	TRBD1	TRBJ2-3	few	CATSQQGYTDTQYF	TGTGCCACCAGTCAACAGGGGTACACAGATACGCAGTATTTT
TRBV12-3/TRBV12-4	TRBD1	TRBJ1-2	NA	CASSALGQISGYTF	TGTGCCAGCAGTGCCTTGGGACAGATAAGTGGCTACACCTTC
TRBV3-1	NA	TRBJ1-6	few	CASSPNRQYNSPLHF	TGTGCCAGCAGCCCAAACAGACAGTATAATTCACCCCTCCACTTT
TRBV5-6	TRBD1	TRBJ1-5	NA	CASSSLGSQGARQPQHF	TGTGCCAGCAGCTCATTGGGTAGTCAGGGGGCCAGGCAGCCCCAGCATTTT
TRBV6-5	NA	TRBJ1-6	NA	CASSMAYRGGSPLHF	TGTGCCAGCTCTATGGCTTATCGCGGGGGATCACCCCTCCACTTT
TRBV2	NA	TRBJ1-1	NA	CASTGEMNTEAFF	TGTGCCAGCACGGGGGAAATGAACACTGAAGCTTTCTTT
TRBV15	NA	TRBJ1-2	few	CATSRDARGDGGYTF	TGTGCCACCAGCAGAGATGCGCGCGGAGACGGTGGCTACACCTTC
TRBV6-5	NA	TRBJ2-5	NA	CASSYVAQETQYF	TGTGCCAGCAGTTACGTCGCACAAGAGACCCAGTACTTC
TRBV12-3/TRBV12-4	NA	TRBJ2-3	few	CASVKRRLDTQYF	TGTGCCAGCGTTAAGCGGAGATTGGATACGCAGTATTTT
TRBV29-1	NA	TRBJ2-7	NA	CSVRPTVTYEQYF	TGCAGCGTCCGACCGACAGTAACTTACGAGCAGTACTTC
TRBV5-1	NA	TRBJ2-2	NA	CASSSKPNTGELFF	TGCGCCAGCAGCTCCAAGCCGAACACCGGGGAGCTGTTTTTT
TRBV2	NA	TRBJ1-2	few	CASSGYEVDSYGYTF	TGTGCCAGCAGTGGTTACGAAGTTGATTCCTATGGCTACACCTTC
TRBV30	NA	TRBJ2-3	few	CAWSVFGGATDTQYF	TGTGCCTGGAGTGTTTTTGGGGGGGCTACAGATACGCAGTATTTT
TRBV3-1	NA	TRBJ1-6	NA	CASSQALPTATDNSPLHF	TGTGCCAGCAGCCAAGCCCTCCCGACAGCTACGGATAATTCACCCCTCCACTTT
TRBV27	NA	TRBJ1-5	NA	CASSLLGQPNQPQHF	TGTGCCAGCAGTTTATTGGGCCAGCCCAATCAGCCCCAGCATTTT
TRBV5-1	TRBD1	TRBJ1-1	NA	CASSFMGQGNTEAFF	TGCGCCAGCAGCTTTATGGGACAGGGGAATACTGAAGCTTTCTTT
TRBV20-1	NA	TRBJ2-5	NA	CSARVMQETQYF	TGCAGTGCTAGGGTGATGCAAGAGACCCAGTACTTC